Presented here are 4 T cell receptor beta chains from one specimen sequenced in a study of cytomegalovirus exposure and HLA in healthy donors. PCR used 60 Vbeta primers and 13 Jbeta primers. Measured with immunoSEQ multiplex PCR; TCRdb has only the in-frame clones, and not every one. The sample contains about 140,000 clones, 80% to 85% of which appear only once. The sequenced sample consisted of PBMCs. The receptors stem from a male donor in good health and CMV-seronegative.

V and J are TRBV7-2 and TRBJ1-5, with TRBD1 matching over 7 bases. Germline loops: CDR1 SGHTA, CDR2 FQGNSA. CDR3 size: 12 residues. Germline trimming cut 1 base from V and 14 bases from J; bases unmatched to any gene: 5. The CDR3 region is CASSLESGGKHF. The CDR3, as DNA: TGTGCCAGCAGCTTAGAGTCAGGGGGGAAGCATTTT.

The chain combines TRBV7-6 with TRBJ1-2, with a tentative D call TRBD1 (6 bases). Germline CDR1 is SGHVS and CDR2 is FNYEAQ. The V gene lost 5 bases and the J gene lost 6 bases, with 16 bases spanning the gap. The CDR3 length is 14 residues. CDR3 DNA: TGTGCCAGCAGCCGTACAGGGCCCCCAGATGGCTACACCTTC. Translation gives CASSRTGPPDGYTF. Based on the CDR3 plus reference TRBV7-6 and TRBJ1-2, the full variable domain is GAGVSQSPRYKVTKRGQDVALRCDPISGHVSLYWYRQALGQGPEFLTYFNYEAQQDKSGLPNDRFSAERPEGSISTLTIQRTEQRDSAMYRCASSRTGPPDGYTFGSGTRLTVV.

The CDR3 region has the DNA TGTGCCAGCAGTTCCGTCGGCAATCAGCCCCAGCATTTT. Its translation is CASSSVGNQPQHF. This chain uses TRBV27 with TRBJ1-5; no definite D call. The CDR3 is 13 amino acids. Germline V gene data show CDR1 as MNHEY and CDR2 as SMNVEV (reference sequence). V lost 4 bases to trimming and J lost 2 bases, with 6 bases between them.

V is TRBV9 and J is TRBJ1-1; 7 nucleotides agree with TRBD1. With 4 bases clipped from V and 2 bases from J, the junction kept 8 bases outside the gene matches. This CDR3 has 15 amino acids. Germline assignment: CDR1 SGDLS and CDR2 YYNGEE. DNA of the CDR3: TGTGCCAGCAGCTATACCGGGACAGAAAACACTGAAGCTTTCTTT. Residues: CASSYTGTENTEAFF.